The clone carrying this T cell receptor (beta chain) was picked up many times. Its cognate antigen is unknown. This specimen belongs to a study of T cells after yellow fever vaccination. The overall study: Fractions of limited cellularity were prepared by means of SMART-Seq v4 Ultra Low Input.

Template switching by 5'RACE produced TCR cDNA, adding a universal primer site and UMIs. TCRdb used MiXCR to reprocess the 5' RACE reads, holding one entry per CDR3 protein. The data show about 300,000 distinct CDR3 sequences, around 7.3% seen once. Study results and limitations: Reappearing after the booster were most of the clones from primary vaccination (roughly 95% CD4, 85% to 90% CD8).

This CDR3 has 18 amino acids. The V end lost 4 bases, the J end lost 0 bases, and 16 bases lay between the germline ends. Germline CDR1 is SGHAT and CDR2 is FQNNGV. This rearrangement joins TRBV11-2 to TRBJ2-6; a possible D gene is TRBD1 (6 bases). This TCR came from a man younger than 35 who received the YFV17D yellow fever vaccine. The input for sequencing was PBMCs, taken 45 days after the first yellow fever vaccination. CDR3 bases: TGTGCCAGCAGCTGGACACCGGGACATAGCTCTGGGGCCAACGTCCTGACTTTC. Translated, it gives CASSWTPGHSSGANVLTF.